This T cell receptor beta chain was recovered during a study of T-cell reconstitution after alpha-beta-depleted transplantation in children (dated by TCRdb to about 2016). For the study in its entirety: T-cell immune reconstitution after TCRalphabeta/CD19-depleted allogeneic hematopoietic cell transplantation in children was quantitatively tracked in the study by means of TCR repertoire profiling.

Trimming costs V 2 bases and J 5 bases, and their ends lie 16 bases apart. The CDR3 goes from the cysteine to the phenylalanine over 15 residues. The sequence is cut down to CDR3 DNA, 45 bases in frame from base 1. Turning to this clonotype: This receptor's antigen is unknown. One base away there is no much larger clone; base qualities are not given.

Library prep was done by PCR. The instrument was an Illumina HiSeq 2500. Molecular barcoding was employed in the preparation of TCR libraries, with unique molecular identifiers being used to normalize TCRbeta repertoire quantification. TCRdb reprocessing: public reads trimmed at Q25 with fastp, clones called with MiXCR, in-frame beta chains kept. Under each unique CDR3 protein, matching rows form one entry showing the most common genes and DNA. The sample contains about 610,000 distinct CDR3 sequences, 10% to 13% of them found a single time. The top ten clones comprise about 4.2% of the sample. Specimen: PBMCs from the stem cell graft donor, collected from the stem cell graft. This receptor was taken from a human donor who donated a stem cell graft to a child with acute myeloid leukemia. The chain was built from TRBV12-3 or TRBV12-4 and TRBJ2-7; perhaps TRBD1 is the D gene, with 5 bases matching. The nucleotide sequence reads TGTGCCAGCAGTTTATGGGGCTCACAAGTTGACGAGCAGTACTTC. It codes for CASSLWGSQVDEQYF.